The clone carrying this T cell receptor (beta chain) has ten or more counts. Here immunoSEQ multiplex PCR was the method, and the copy in TCRdb shows in-frame clones only, minus some. The sample has 550,000 to 850,000 clones; just under 75% are singletons. Germline-derived CDR1 and CDR2 are SGHTA and FQGTGA. The CDR3 is made up of 13 amino acids. The V segment lost 5 bases and the J segment 10 bases; nucleotides outside the gene matches: 7. The sample originates from a study of shared clonotypes between healthy human individuals. J is TRBJ1-1 and V is TRBV7-3, with 10 positions matching TRBD1. The sequencing input was memory CD4+ T cells sorted from blood. Subset of the sample: CD45RA-negative fraction. The clonotype originates from a woman aged 25 to 39 in good health. CDR3 nucleotide sequence: TGTGCCAGCAGCCTAGCGGGACAGGGGAGAGCTTTCTTT. Protein sequence: CASSLAGQGRAFF.